The 24 T cell receptor beta chains below come from one sample, sequenced in a study of cytomegalovirus exposure and HLA in healthy donors. The PCR ran on 60 Vbeta and 13 Jbeta primers. Assay: immunoSEQ multiplex PCR; the TCRdb copy retains only in-frame clones and omits some. The sample lists a few hundred thousand clones; roughly 80% were seen once. Specimen: PBMCs. These receptors all stem from a girl aged 5-17 years in good health and CMV-seronegative.

This chain uses TRBV6-4 with TRBJ1-6; 7 bases match TRBD1. Looked up from germline, CDR1 is MRHNA and CDR2 is SNTAGT. The V segment lost 6 bases and the J segment 10 bases; nucleotides outside the gene matches: 9. The CDR3 is 14 amino acids. CDR3 amino acids: CASSQDRVRSPLHF. CDR3 nucleotide sequence: TGTGCCAGCAGCCAAGACAGGGTACGGTCACCCCTCCACTTT.

The rearrangement uses TRBV27 and TRBJ1-2, with D maybe TRBD1 (5 bases). Germline assignment: CDR1 MNHEY and CDR2 SMNVEV (reference sequence). There are 13 residues in the CDR3. The V end lost 5 bases, the J end lost 4 bases, and 11 bases lay between the germline ends. This chain's CDR3 is CASSRGTGYGYTF. The CDR3 DNA follows: TGTGCCAGCAGTCGGGGGACGGGCTATGGCTACACCTTC.

The rearrangement links TRBV5-1 to TRBJ2-3; TRBD2 matches 15 bases. CDR3 length: 19 amino acids. Germline-derived CDR1 and CDR2 are SGHRS and YFSETQ. Trimming removed 3 bases from V and 7 bases from J; junction bases left unmatched: 15. CDR3 sequence (DNA): TGCGCCAGCAGCTATGGTTCCGGGACTAGCGGGGGGCCTCCTCATACGCAGTATTTT. This codes for CASSYGSGTSGGPPHTQYF.

This clone was seen a single time. The V and J genes are TRBV6-5 and TRBJ2-7; 9 nucleotides match TRBD1. The ends lost 6 bases at V and 1 base at J; junction bases unmatched: 4. The CDR3 has 14 amino acids. Germline-derived CDR1 and CDR2 are MNHEY and SVGAGI. In nucleotides, the CDR3 is TGTGCCAGCAGCCCCGGGACAGGGTCCTACGAGCAGTACTTC. Translated: CASSPGTGSYEQYF.

A single count supports this clone. This chain links TRBV6-5 with TRBJ1-2, with 7 bases matching TRBD1. Germline loops: CDR1 MNHEY, CDR2 SVGAGI. There are 13 residues in the CDR3. V lost 5 bases to trimming and J lost 2 bases; unmatched junction nucleotides: 2. CDR3 in amino acids: CASSTTGNYGYTF. The CDR3 coding sequence is TGTGCCAGCAGTACGACAGGGAACTATGGCTACACCTTC.

This clone was found once. This chain links TRBV10-3 with TRBJ1-1; TRBD1 matches 8 bases. Germline V gene lookup returns CDR1 ENHRY and CDR2 SYGVKD. V trimming: 6 bases; J trimming: 4 bases; junction bases outside the gene matches: 10. The CDR3 spans 15 residues. The DNA for the CDR3 is TGTGCCATCAGGGCGGACAGGGTCCGGAGCACTGAAGCTTTCTTT. This gives the protein CAIRADRVRSTEAFF.

J is TRBJ1-6 and V is TRBV9; 8 bases line up with TRBD1. The CDR3 length is 15 residues. Germline CDR1 and CDR2: SGDLS and YYNGEE. Trimming cost V 2 bases and J 5 bases; bases outside gene matches: 3. This CDR3 reads CASSVETGDNSPLHF. The CDR3 region has the DNA TGTGCCAGCAGCGTGGAGACAGGGGATAATTCACCCCTCCACTTT.

CDR3 sequence (DNA): TGTGCCAGCAGTCCAACTTTCTTAGCTAACTATGGCTACACCTTC. It yields the protein CASSPTFLANYGYTF. V and J are TRBV27 and TRBJ1-2; D is uncertain. V was clipped by 5 bases and J by 0 bases, with 13 bases between them. CDR3 length equals 15 residues. Germline V CDR1 and CDR2: MNHEY, SMNVEV (reference sequence).

V gene TRBV6-1 combines with J gene TRBJ2-7, with 11 bases that match TRBD1. This CDR3 is built from 15 residues. V dropped 5 bases and J dropped 4; count of bases not matched to a gene: 7. CDR1 is MNHNS and CDR2 is SASEGT in the germline V gene. The CDR3 DNA reads as TGTGCCAGCAGTACACGGGACAGGGGGGGATACGAGCAGTACTTC. Translated: CASSTRDRGGYEQYF.

The chain links TRBV2 to TRBJ2-5, with 14 positions matching TRBD2. The CDR3 is made up of 17 amino acids. CDR1 and CDR2 from the germline V gene are SNHLY and FYNNEI. V trimming: 3 bases; J trimming: 6 bases; junction bases outside the gene matches: 9. The CDR3: CASSERGLAGVGKTQYF. The CDR3 region has the DNA TGTGCCAGCAGTGAGAGGGGACTAGCGGGAGTCGGGAAGACCCAGTACTTC.

V usage is TRBV19 and J usage is TRBJ1-6; 10 nucleotides agree with TRBD1. From germline, CDR1 is LNHDA and CDR2 SQIVND (reference sequence). V lost 9 bases to trimming and J lost 8 bases; unmatched junction nucleotides: 4. This CDR3 has 13 residues. This CDR3 is CASWTGGDSPLHF. The CDR3, as DNA: TGTGCCAGCTGGACAGGGGGTGATTCACCCCTCCACTTT.

The chain links TRBV18 to TRBJ1-1; D is unresolved. The CDR3 extends over 15 amino acids. CDR1 KGHSH and CDR2 LQKENI come from the germline V gene. V shed 1 base and J shed 4 bases, with 13 bases lying between them. The CDR3 here is CASSPQGGGGTEAFF. CDR3 DNA: TGTGCCAGCTCACCACAGGGCGGTGGAGGCACTGAAGCTTTCTTT.

The V call is TRBV27, the J call TRBJ1-6, with D unclear. Germline CDR1 reads MNHEY; CDR2 reads SMNVEV (reference sequence). The CDR3 is 13 residues long. Trimming removed 9 bases from V and 10 bases from J, with 16 bases in between. CDR3: CASTSLAQSPLHF. CDR3 coding DNA: TGTGCCAGTACCTCACTCGCTCAATCACCCCTCCACTTT.

The V gene is TRBV6-6, the J gene TRBJ1-2, with D uncertain. Germline lookup yields CDR1 MNHNY and CDR2 SVGAGI (reference sequence). This CDR3 is 13 amino acids long. V lost 6 bases to trimming and J lost 4 bases, with 12 bases between them. The CDR3 loop is CASRDRHFYGYTF. In nucleotides, the CDR3 is TGTGCCAGCAGGGATCGACATTTCTATGGCTACACCTTC.

The chain is built from TRBV28 and TRBJ1-4; maybe TRBD1 (5 bases). CDR3 length equals 15 residues. The germline V and J ends were trimmed by 5 bases and 4 bases, with 14 bases remaining between them. Germline CDR1 reads MDHEN; CDR2 reads SYDVKM. CDR3 DNA: TGTGCCAGCAGTCCCCCAGGGTGGGGTAATGAAAAACTGTTTTTT. This codes for CASSPPGWGNEKLFF. Complete variable domain (other parts from reference TRBV28 and TRBJ1-4): DVKVTQSSRYLVKRTGEKVFLECVQDMDHENMFWYRQDPGLGLRLIYFSYDVKMKEKGDIPEGYSVSREKKERFSLILESASTNQTSMYLCASSPPGWGNEKLFFGSGTQLSVL.

The chain joins TRBV30 to TRBJ1-4; maybe TRBD1 (5 bases). Germline V lookup: CDR1 GTSNPN, CDR2 SVGIG (reference sequence). The CDR3 is 14 amino acids. Trimming shortened V by 5 bases and J by 8 bases, and 18 bases separated the two germline ends. CDR3 loop: CAWAKGTGMEKLFF. In DNA, the CDR3 is TGTGCCTGGGCGAAGGGGACTGGGATGGAAAAACTGTTTTTT.

This clone was counted a few times. The J gene is TRBJ1-4, the V gene TRBV5-6, with 10 bases that match TRBD1. Germline V gene lookup returns CDR1 SGHDT and CDR2 YYEEEE. The J segment lost 10 bases and the V segment lost 0 bases, leaving 12 bases of the junction unmatched. The CDR3 length is 17 residues. The CDR3 region is CASSLVGRDRGDGKLFF. The CDR3 DNA reads TGTGCCAGCAGCTTGGTCGGCCGGGACAGGGGAGATGGAAAACTGTTTTTT.

The J gene is TRBJ2-5, the V gene TRBV10-2, with D perhaps matching TRBD2 (6 bases). Trimming cost V 2 bases and J 4 bases, with 17 bases left between them. The CDR3 consists of 16 residues. Germline CDR1 and CDR2: WSHSY and SAAADI. CDR3 sequence: CASSEAGRHILETQYF. The CDR3 DNA reads TGCGCCAGCAGTGAGGCGGGGCGGCATATTCTAGAGACCCAGTACTTC.

This clone occurred a few times. This chain links TRBV2 with TRBJ2-7; 9 bases agree with TRBD1. The V gene end was trimmed by 0 bases and the J gene end by 4 bases; junction bases not matched to a gene: 4. In germline, CDR1 is SNHLY, CDR2 FYNNEI. CDR3 length: 15 amino acids. In DNA, the CDR3 is TGTGCCAGCAGTGAAGCTCCGGACAGGGGTTACGAGCAGTACTTC. Translated, it gives CASSEAPDRGYEQYF.

This sequence joins TRBV9 and TRBJ2-2, with 11 bases matching TRBD1. Germline CDR1 reads SGDLS; CDR2 reads YYNGEE. Losses at the gene ends were 3 bases for V and 6 bases for J; bases not matched to a gene: 16. The CDR3 has 19 residues. The chain's CDR3 is CASSAGTGGPVVMAGELFF. DNA for the CDR3: TGTGCCAGCAGCGCCGGGACAGGGGGACCGGTGGTTATGGCCGGGGAGCTGTTTTTT.

V usage is TRBV7-9 and J usage is TRBJ1-2, with TRBD1 as a possible D gene (6 bases). The V gene's germline CDR1 is SEHNR and CDR2 FQNEAQ (reference sequence). This CDR3 region has 13 residues. The germline V and J ends were trimmed by 3 bases and 6 bases, with 11 bases remaining between them. The DNA for the CDR3 is TGTGCCAGCAGCTTGGACAGCGTCGATGGCTACACCTTC. Amino acid sequence: CASSLDSVDGYTF.

This sequence joins TRBV27 and TRBJ2-5; D gene ambiguous. The V end was cut by 6 bases, the J end by 4 bases, with 18 bases between. The germline V gene has CDR1 MNHEY and CDR2 SMNVEV (reference sequence). The CDR3 is 15 amino acids. The CDR3 sequence is CASSTLNSDVETQYF. In nucleotides, the CDR3 is TGTGCCAGCAGCACCCTTAACTCCGATGTAGAGACCCAGTACTTC.

The rearrangement links TRBV7-8 to TRBJ2-1; D call uncertain. Trimming pared 2 bases from V and 10 bases from J, leaving 12 bases between. CDR1 and CDR2 (germline): SGHVS, FQNEAQ. The CDR3 is made up of 13 amino acids. For the CDR3, the DNA is TGTGCCAGCAGCTTATCTTGGAGTTTCGAGCAGTTCTTC. Its translation: CASSLSWSFEQFF.

The chain employs TRBV7-3 and TRBJ2-3; D is unresolved. Looked up from germline, CDR1 is SGHTA and CDR2 is FQGTGA. Trimming stripped 6 bases from V and 0 bases from J, with 7 bases between. The CDR3 sequence is 13 residues long. The chain's CDR3 is CASSRASTDTQYF. Here the CDR3 DNA reads TGTGCCAGCAGTCGCGCTAGCACAGATACGCAGTATTTT.